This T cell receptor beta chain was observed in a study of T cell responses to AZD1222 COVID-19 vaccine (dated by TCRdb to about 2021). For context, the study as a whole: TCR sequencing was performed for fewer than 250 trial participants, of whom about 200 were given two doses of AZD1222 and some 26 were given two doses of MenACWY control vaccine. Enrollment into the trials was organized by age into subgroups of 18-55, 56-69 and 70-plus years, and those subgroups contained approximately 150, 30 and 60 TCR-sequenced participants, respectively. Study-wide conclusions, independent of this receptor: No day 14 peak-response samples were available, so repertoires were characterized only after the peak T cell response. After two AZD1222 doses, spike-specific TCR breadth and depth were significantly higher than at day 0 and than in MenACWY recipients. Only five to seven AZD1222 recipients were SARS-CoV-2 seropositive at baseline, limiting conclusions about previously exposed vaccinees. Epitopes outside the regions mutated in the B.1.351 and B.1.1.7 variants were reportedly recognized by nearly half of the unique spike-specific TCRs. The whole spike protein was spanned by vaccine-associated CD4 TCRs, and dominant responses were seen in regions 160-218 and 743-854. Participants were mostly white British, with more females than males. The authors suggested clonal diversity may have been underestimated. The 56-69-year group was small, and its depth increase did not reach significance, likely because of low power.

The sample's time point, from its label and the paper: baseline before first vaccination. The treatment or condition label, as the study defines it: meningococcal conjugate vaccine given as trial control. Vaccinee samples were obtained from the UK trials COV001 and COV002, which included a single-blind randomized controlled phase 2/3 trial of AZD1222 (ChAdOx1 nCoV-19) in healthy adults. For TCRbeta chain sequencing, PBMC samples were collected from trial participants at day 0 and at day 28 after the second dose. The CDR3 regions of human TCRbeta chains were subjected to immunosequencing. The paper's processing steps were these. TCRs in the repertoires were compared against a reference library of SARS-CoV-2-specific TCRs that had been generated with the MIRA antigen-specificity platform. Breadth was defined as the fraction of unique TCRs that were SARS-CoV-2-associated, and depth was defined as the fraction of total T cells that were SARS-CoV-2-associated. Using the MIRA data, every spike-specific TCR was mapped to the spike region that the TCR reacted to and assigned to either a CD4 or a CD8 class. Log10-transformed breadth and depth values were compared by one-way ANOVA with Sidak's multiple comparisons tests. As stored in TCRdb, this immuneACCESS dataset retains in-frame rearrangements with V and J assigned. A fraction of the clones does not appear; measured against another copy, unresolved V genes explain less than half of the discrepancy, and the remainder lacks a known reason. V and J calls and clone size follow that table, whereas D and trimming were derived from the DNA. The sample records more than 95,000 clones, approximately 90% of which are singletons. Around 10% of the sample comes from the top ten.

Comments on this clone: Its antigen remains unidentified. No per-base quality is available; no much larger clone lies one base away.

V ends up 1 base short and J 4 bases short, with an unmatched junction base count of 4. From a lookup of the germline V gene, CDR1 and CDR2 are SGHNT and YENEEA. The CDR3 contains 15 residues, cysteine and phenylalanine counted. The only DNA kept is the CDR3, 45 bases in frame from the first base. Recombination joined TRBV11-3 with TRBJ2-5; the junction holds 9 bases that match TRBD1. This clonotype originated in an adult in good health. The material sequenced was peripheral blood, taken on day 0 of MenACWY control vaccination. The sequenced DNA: TGTGCCAGCAGCTTAGGGACAGGGGTAAGAGAGACCCAGTACTTC. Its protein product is CASSLGTGVRETQYF.